This TCR beta chain was recovered during a study of cytomegalovirus exposure and HLA in healthy donors. Study background: Both the 120 validation repertoires and the 666 first-cohort repertoires used the same platform, as reported by a later analysis.

V was clipped by 6 bases and J by 1 base; unmatched bases: 5. CDR3 length: 14 residues. Germline V gene data show CDR1 as MNHNY and CDR2 as SVGAGI (reference sequence). Data came from immunoSEQ multiplex PCR; TCRdb stores just in-frame clones and leaves some out. The sample records fewer than 200,000 clones, less than 85% being singletons. The sequenced sample was PBMCs. The clonotype originates from a man aged 18 to 30 in good health and CMV-seropositive. The rearrangement links TRBV6-6 to TRBJ2-5, with 7 bases aligning to TRBD1. For the CDR3, the DNA is TGTGCCAGCAGCGACAGGGCGGGCCAAGAGACCCAGTACTTC. It encodes CASSDRAGQETQYF.